This T cell receptor (beta chain) was recorded in a study of T cell repertoires in cytomegalovirus infection. At the level of the study: Based on public TCR beta signatures, there were indications of CMV infection and of a matching HLA type.

Study observations and caveats: Dominating the ex vivo response were TCR beta clonotypes that were CMV-specific and HLA-C-restricted.

MiXCR was run by TCRdb on the reads, yielding one entry per CDR3 protein. The sample includes fewer than 950,000 distinct CDR3 sequences, about 30% of them seen just once. This CDR3 is built from 16 residues. V lost 3 bases and J lost 6, with 19 bases in between. This clonotype turned up a few times. Its antigen is as yet unknown. This receptor was taken from a human donor in good health (CMV status not recorded). Some clones in this sample may be carry-over from other donors' samples. The sequenced sample was cultured CD8+ T cells from PBMCs, obtained from culture after CMV antigen stimulation. This chain uses TRBV12-3 or TRBV12-4 with TRBJ2-3; no reliable D call. CDR3 protein: CASSFEAPLYGDTQYF. CDR3 sequence (DNA): TGTGCCAGCAGTTTTGAGGCCCCTCTCTACGGCGATACGCAGTATTTT.